This is a list of T cell receptor beta chains from one sample in a study of blood T cell repertoires in COVID-19. Generated by immunoSEQ multiplex PCR, the TCRdb table keeps only in-frame clones and is missing some. The sample consists of a few hundred thousand clones, roughly 80% of them appearing once. The sample taken for sequencing was peripheral blood. These receptors all stem from a young woman with acute or convalescent COVID-19. Each CDR3 is given with its conserved first and last residue. Each record gives: V gene, CDR3 length, D gene, clone size, J gene, CDR3 protein, CDR3 DNA. A D gene is named only where the DNA matches it firmly. Not every row has a clone size; where given, it reads once, few, many or a size class.

>TRBV19|15|.|.|TRBJ2-2
CASSIGMVGTGELFF
TGTGCCAGTAGTATCGGGATGGTGGGCACCGGGGAGCTGTTTTTT
>TRBV13|16|TRBD2|few|TRBJ2-3
CASSSMTSGRTDTQYF
TGTGCCAGCAGCTCCATGACTAGCGGGAGAACAGATACGCAGTATTTT
>TRBV16|16|TRBD1|many|TRBJ1-1
CASSPGTGDKDTEAFF
TGTGCCAGCAGCCCAGGGACAGGGGATAAGGACACTGAAGCTTTCTTT
>TRBV10-1|12|.|.|TRBJ2-7
CATQGSGYEQYF
TGCGCCACCCAGGGTAGCGGCTACGAGCAGTACTTC
>TRBV27|13|.|.|TRBJ2-3
CASSADNTDTQYF
TGTGCCAGCAGCGCGGACAACACAGATACGCAGTATTTT
>TRBV27|14|TRBD1|few|TRBJ2-7
CASFGTGSSYEQYF
TGTGCCAGCTTCGGGACAGGCTCTTCCTACGAGCAGTACTTC
>TRBV5-1|14|TRBD1|.|TRBJ1-1
CASSLGQGGTEAFF
TGCGCCAGCAGCCTTGGACAGGGCGGGACTGAAGCTTTCTTT
>TRBV10-3|14|TRBD2|.|TRBJ2-7
CAIGGTSGGYEQYF
TGTGCCATCGGCGGGACTAGCGGGGGATACGAGCAGTACTTC
>TRBV7-2|17|TRBD2|.|TRBJ2-5
CASSWATSGLYQETQYF
TGTGCCAGCAGCTGGGCTACTAGCGGCCTTTACCAAGAGACCCAGTACTTC
>TRBV15|14|.|.|TRBJ1-1
CATSRDGENTEAFF
TGTGCCACCAGCAGAGACGGGGAGAACACTGAAGCTTTCTTT
>TRBV19|15|.|.|TRBJ1-2
CASSIDYRVSYGYTF
TGTGCCAGTAGTATAGATTACAGGGTGAGTTATGGCTACACCTTC
>TRBV13|15|.|.|TRBJ2-6
CASSSGLGGANVLTF
TGTGCCAGCAGCTCCGGTCTAGGTGGGGCCAACGTCCTGACTTTC
>TRBV7-2|15|TRBD1|.|TRBJ2-7
CASSLGTGATYEQYF
TGTGCCAGCAGCTTGGGGACAGGGGCGACCTACGAGCAGTACTTC
>TRBV14|15|.|.|TRBJ2-7
CASSQTRSLAYEQYF
TGTGCCAGCAGTCAAACTAGATCCCTAGCCTACGAGCAGTACTTC
>TRBV30|14|.|few|TRBJ1-1
CAGWGGGGDTEAFF
TGTGCCGGATGGGGGGGTGGGGGAGACACTGAAGCTTTCTTT
>TRBV27|15|TRBD1|.|TRBJ1-5
CASSHSRTGDQPQHF
TGTGCCAGCAGCCATTCTAGGACAGGGGATCAGCCCCAGCATTTT
>TRBV5-1|18|.|once|TRBJ1-6
CASSKQPGVGSYNSPLHF
TGCGCCAGCAGCAAACAACCGGGGGTTGGATCCTATAATTCACCCCTCCACTTT
>TRBV5-8|18|TRBD2|.|TRBJ2-1
CASSSAAGAWVGGDEQFF
TGTGCCAGCAGCTCAGCAGCGGGAGCGTGGGTAGGCGGGGATGAGCAGTTCTTC
>TRBV18|15|.|.|TRBJ2-5
CASSPRDWGLETQYF
TGTGCCAGCTCACCCCGGGACTGGGGGTTAGAGACCCAGTACTTC
>TRBV25-1|16|TRBD2|.|TRBJ2-4
CASSETSPGTKNIQYF
TGTGCCAGCAGTGAGACTAGCCCGGGGACCAAAAACATTCAGTACTTC
>TRBV6-2/TRBV6-3|14|TRBD2|once|TRBJ2-5
CASSYPGGRETQYF
TGTGCCAGCAGTTACCCCGGGGGGAGGGAGACCCAGTACTTC
>TRBV19|18|TRBD1|once|TRBJ2-6
CASSTTGAFLGGANVLTF
TGTGCCAGTAGTACGACAGGGGCCTTCCTAGGAGGGGCCAACGTCCTGACTTTC
>TRBV6-1|19|TRBD2|.|TRBJ2-2
CASSDRLAGALLNTGELFF
TGTGCCAGCAGTGATCGGCTAGCGGGAGCGCTACTGAACACCGGGGAGCTGTTTTTT
>TRBV11-2|15|TRBD2|.|TRBJ2-1
CASSLQREFDNEQFF
TGTGCCAGCAGCTTGCAGCGGGAGTTCGACAATGAGCAGTTCTTC
>TRBV29-1|14|TRBD2|.|TRBJ2-5
CSVPGLAGEETQYF
TGCAGCGTTCCTGGACTAGCGGGAGAAGAGACCCAGTACTTC
>TRBV5-5|15|TRBD1|.|TRBJ2-7
CASSLAGQGTYEQYF
TGTGCCAGCAGCTTGGCGGGACAGGGGACCTACGAGCAGTACTTC
>TRBV9|15|TRBD2|.|TRBJ2-3
CASSVSGSSTDTQYF
TGTGCCAGCAGCGTTAGCGGGAGCAGCACAGATACGCAGTATTTT
>TRBV5-1|16|.|.|TRBJ2-1
CASSLAALVVGNEQFF
TGCGCCAGCAGCTTGGCCGCTCTAGTAGTGGGCAATGAGCAGTTCTTC
>TRBV7-3|16|.|.|TRBJ2-3
CASSLTAQGGTDTQYF
TGTGCCAGCAGCTTAACCGCACAGGGAGGCACAGATACGCAGTATTTT
>TRBV7-3|16|TRBD1|.|TRBJ1-2
CASSSAPRGTGLGYTF
TGTGCCAGCAGCTCAGCTCCCAGGGGGACAGGGTTAGGCTACACCTTC
>TRBV4-3|15|.|.|TRBJ2-1
CASSLGLRAYNEQFF
TGCGCCAGCAGCTTGGGCCTCCGTGCCTACAATGAGCAGTTCTTC
>TRBV27|14|TRBD2|.|TRBJ2-1
CASSAGGTYNEQFF
TGTGCCAGCAGTGCGGGGGGGACTTACAATGAGCAGTTCTTC
>TRBV12-3/TRBV12-4|13|.|.|TRBJ1-5
CASSPVGNQPQHF
TGTGCCAGCAGCCCAGTGGGCAATCAGCCCCAGCATTTT
>TRBV5-1|15|TRBD2|.|TRBJ2-1
CASGASGALDNEQFF
TGCGCCAGCGGGGCTAGCGGGGCCTTAGACAATGAGCAGTTCTTC
>TRBV6-5|16|TRBD1|.|TRBJ2-1
CASSLDRGTYISEQFF
TGTGCCAGCAGTTTGGACAGGGGGACTTACATTAGTGAGCAGTTCTTC
>TRBV19|16|.|.|TRBJ1-1
CASITVGGRANTEAFF
TGTGCCAGTATCACCGTAGGGGGACGGGCGAACACTGAAGCTTTCTTT